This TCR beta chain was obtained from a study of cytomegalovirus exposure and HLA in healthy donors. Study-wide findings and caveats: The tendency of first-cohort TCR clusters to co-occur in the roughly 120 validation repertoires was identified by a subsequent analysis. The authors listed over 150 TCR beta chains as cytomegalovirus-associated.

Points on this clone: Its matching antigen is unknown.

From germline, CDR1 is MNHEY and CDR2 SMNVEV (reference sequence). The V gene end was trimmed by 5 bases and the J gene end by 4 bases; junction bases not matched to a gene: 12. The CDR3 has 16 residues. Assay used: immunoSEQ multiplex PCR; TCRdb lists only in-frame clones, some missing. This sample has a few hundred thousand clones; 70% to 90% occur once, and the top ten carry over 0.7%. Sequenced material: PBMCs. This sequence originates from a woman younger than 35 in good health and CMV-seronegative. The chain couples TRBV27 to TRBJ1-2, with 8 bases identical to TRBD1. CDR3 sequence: CASSPSYGDRGYGYTF. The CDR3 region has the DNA TGTGCCAGCAGTCCTTCATACGGCGACAGGGGCTATGGCTACACCTTC.